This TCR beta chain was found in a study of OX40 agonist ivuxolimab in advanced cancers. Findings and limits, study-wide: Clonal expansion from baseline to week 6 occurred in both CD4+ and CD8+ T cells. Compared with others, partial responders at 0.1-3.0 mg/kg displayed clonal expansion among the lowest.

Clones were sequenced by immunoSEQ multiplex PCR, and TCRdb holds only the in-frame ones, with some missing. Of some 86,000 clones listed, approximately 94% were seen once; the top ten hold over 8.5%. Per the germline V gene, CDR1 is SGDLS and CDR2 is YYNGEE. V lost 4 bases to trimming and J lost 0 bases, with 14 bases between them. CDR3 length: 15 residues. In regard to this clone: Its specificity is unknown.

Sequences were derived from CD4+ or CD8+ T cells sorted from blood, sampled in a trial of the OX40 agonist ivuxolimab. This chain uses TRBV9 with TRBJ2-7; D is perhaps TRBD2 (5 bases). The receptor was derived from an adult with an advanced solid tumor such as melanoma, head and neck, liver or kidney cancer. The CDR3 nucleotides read TGTGCCAGCAGCCTAGCCCCTCTCACCTCCTACGAGCAGTACTTC. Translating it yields CASSLAPLTSYEQYF.